This T cell receptor beta chain stems from a study of a mutant IDH1 vaccine in newly diagnosed glioma. Concerning this clone itself: Its antigen is still unknown.

This table comes from immunoSEQ multiplex PCR, and its TCRdb copy is limited to in-frame clones, with some not included. Counted here are tens of thousands of clones, about four fifths occurring once; the ten biggest clones make up around 3.5%. Time point noted: week 47, end of study. It was 300 ug of mutant IDH1 20-mer peptide that made up each vaccine dose, given with topical imiquimod. The CDR3 covers 14 residues. Trimming cost V 3 bases and J 2 bases; bases outside gene matches: 3. Germline CDR1 SGHDN, CDR2 FVKESK. The receptor was derived from a woman aged 45-65 years with glioma. This specimen consisted of PBMCs, obtained from a glioma patient whose treatment included an IDH1 peptide vaccine. J is TRBJ2-7 and V is TRBV14; 8 bases match TRBD1. This CDR3 is CASSHLDRAYEQYF. The CDR3 DNA reads as TGTGCCAGCAGCCACCTGGACAGGGCCTACGAGCAGTACTTC.